This is a list of T cell receptor beta chains from one sample in a study of control samples from healthy donors and cancer patients. Sequencing was performed with immunoSEQ multiplex PCR; in TCRdb, only in-frame clones are kept and a portion is missing. The profile shows 230,000 or so clones, 85% to 95% of them singletons. Source material: blood. The receptors were gathered from a man aged 45-65 years in good health. The CDR3 runs from the conserved cysteine through the conserved F or W. The D gene is left open where the match is weak. A row's size may be missing; if present it is once, few, many or a size class.

abundance: .; d_gene: TRBD1; j_gene: TRBJ1-5; v_gene: TRBV9; CDR3nt: TGTGCCAGCAGCGTAGGGGACAGTTATCAGCCCCAGCATTTT; CDR3aa: CASSVGDSYQPQHF
abundance: .; d_gene: .; j_gene: TRBJ2-5; v_gene: TRBV12-5; CDR3nt: TGTGCTAGTGGTTTAGGCAGGGACCAAGAGACCCAGTACTTC; CDR3aa: CASGLGRDQETQYF
abundance: .; d_gene: .; j_gene: TRBJ1-1; v_gene: TRBV27; CDR3nt: TGTGCCAGCAGTTTATGGGGCAGGGTGAACACTGAAGCTTTCTTT; CDR3aa: CASSLWGRVNTEAFF
abundance: .; d_gene: .; j_gene: TRBJ2-5; v_gene: TRBV5-1; CDR3nt: TGCGCCAGCAGCCCCGGCGGTAGCGGTCAAGAGACCCAGTACTTC; CDR3aa: CASSPGGSGQETQYF
abundance: .; d_gene: .; j_gene: TRBJ1-1; v_gene: TRBV9; CDR3nt: TGTGCCAGCAGCGTAGAACAGTACACTGAAGCTTTCTTT; CDR3aa: CASSVEQYTEAFF
abundance: .; d_gene: TRBD1; j_gene: TRBJ2-7; v_gene: TRBV6-1; CDR3nt: TGTGCCAGCAGTGATCAACCGGGACAGGGGTACGAGCAGTACTTC; CDR3aa: CASSDQPGQGYEQYF
abundance: .; d_gene: .; j_gene: TRBJ1-6; v_gene: TRBV2; CDR3nt: TGTGCCAGCAGTGAAGCTCCAGATTCACCCCTCCACTTT; CDR3aa: CASSEAPDSPLHF
abundance: .; d_gene: TRBD1; j_gene: TRBJ1-1; v_gene: TRBV28; CDR3nt: TGTGCCAGCAGTCCGCAGGGGGCCTCTGAAGCTTTCTTT; CDR3aa: CASSPQGASEAFF
abundance: .; d_gene: .; j_gene: TRBJ1-1; v_gene: TRBV28; CDR3nt: TGTGCCAGTCCCCCGGCAGGTGGCACTGAAGCTTTCTTT; CDR3aa: CASPPAGGTEAFF
abundance: .; d_gene: .; j_gene: TRBJ2-7; v_gene: TRBV7-2; CDR3nt: TGTGCCAGCAGCTTATTCCCAGGCTCCTACGAGCAGTACTTC; CDR3aa: CASSLFPGSYEQYF
abundance: .; d_gene: .; j_gene: TRBJ2-5; v_gene: TRBV11-3; CDR3nt: TGTGCCAGCAGCACCCGCGGGGCTGAAGGAGAGACCCAGTACTTC; CDR3aa: CASSTRGAEGETQYF
abundance: .; d_gene: .; j_gene: TRBJ2-1; v_gene: TRBV6-6; CDR3nt: TGTGCCAGCAGCGTATTTAACAGGGAGGGCTTAAATGAGCAGTTCTTC; CDR3aa: CASSVFNREGLNEQFF
abundance: .; d_gene: .; j_gene: TRBJ2-7; v_gene: TRBV4-2; CDR3nt: TGTGCCAGCAGCCAAGGATCGGTCGACGGGCAGTACTTC; CDR3aa: CASSQGSVDGQYF
abundance: .; d_gene: .; j_gene: TRBJ2-2; v_gene: TRBV5-1; CDR3nt: TGCGCCAGCTTTCAGGCTGGGGAGCTGTTTTTT; CDR3aa: CASFQAGELFF
abundance: .; d_gene: TRBD1; j_gene: TRBJ2-2; v_gene: TRBV6-2/TRBV6-3; CDR3nt: TGTGCCAGCAGCCACTTTATCGGCGGGACAGGGAAAAGTAAGACCACCGGGGAGCTGTTTTTT; CDR3aa: CASSHFIGGTGKSKTTGELFF
abundance: .; d_gene: .; j_gene: TRBJ1-2; v_gene: TRBV6-5; CDR3nt: TGTGCCAGCAGTTACCCCTCAGGGGTGGGCTACACCTTC; CDR3aa: CASSYPSGVGYTF
abundance: .; d_gene: .; j_gene: TRBJ2-5; v_gene: TRBV5-4; CDR3nt: TGTGCCAGCAGCTTTGGCGGCCAAGAGACCCAGTACTTC; CDR3aa: CASSFGGQETQYF
abundance: .; d_gene: .; j_gene: TRBJ1-5; v_gene: TRBV15; CDR3nt: TGTGCCACCAGCAGAGAAGGAGCTCTGGGCCAGCCCCAGCATTTT; CDR3aa: CATSREGALGQPQHF
abundance: .; d_gene: TRBD1; j_gene: TRBJ1-5; v_gene: TRBV4-3; CDR3nt: TGCGCCAGCAGCCAAGACAGGGGGAGTCAGCCCCAGCATTTT; CDR3aa: CASSQDRGSQPQHF
abundance: .; d_gene: .; j_gene: TRBJ1-5; v_gene: TRBV7-2; CDR3nt: TGTGCCAGCAGCTTAGGTTTATCAACCAATCAGCCCCAGCATTTT; CDR3aa: CASSLGLSTNQPQHF
abundance: .; d_gene: .; j_gene: TRBJ1-2; v_gene: TRBV15; CDR3nt: TGTGCCACCAGCCGGATTCGAGAAGGTCTCTATGGCTACACCTTC; CDR3aa: CATSRIREGLYGYTF
abundance: .; d_gene: .; j_gene: TRBJ2-3; v_gene: TRBV3-1/TRBV3-2; CDR3nt: TGTGCCAGCAGCCAAAACACAGATACGCAGTATTTT; CDR3aa: CASSQNTDTQYF
abundance: .; d_gene: .; j_gene: TRBJ1-1; v_gene: TRBV28; CDR3nt: TGTGCCAGCAGTCCCTATTTGACTGAAGCTTTCTTT; CDR3aa: CASSPYLTEAFF
abundance: once; d_gene: TRBD1; j_gene: TRBJ1-4; v_gene: TRBV6-5; CDR3nt: TGTGCCAGCTGGACAGGGTTTAATGAAAAACTGTTTTTT; CDR3aa: CASWTGFNEKLFF
abundance: .; d_gene: TRBD2; j_gene: TRBJ2-1; v_gene: TRBV3-1/TRBV3-2; CDR3nt: TGTGCCAGCACCCCGGAACTAGCGGGCATCAATGAGCAGTTCTTC; CDR3aa: CASTPELAGINEQFF
abundance: .; d_gene: TRBD1; j_gene: TRBJ1-2; v_gene: TRBV18; CDR3nt: TGTGCCAGCTCAGGGCTGGCAGGGGGCGCCGATGGCTACACCTTC; CDR3aa: CASSGLAGGADGYTF
abundance: .; d_gene: .; j_gene: TRBJ2-1; v_gene: TRBV2; CDR3nt: TGTGCCAGCCGCAGGGGAAGCTCCTACAATGAGCAGTTCTTC; CDR3aa: CASRRGSSYNEQFF
abundance: .; d_gene: TRBD2; j_gene: TRBJ2-5; v_gene: TRBV18; CDR3nt: TGTGCCAGCTCACCAGCCGCGGGGGGGAAAGAGACCCAGTACTTC; CDR3aa: CASSPAAGGKETQYF
abundance: .; d_gene: .; j_gene: TRBJ2-5; v_gene: TRBV18; CDR3nt: TGTGCCAGCTCACCAATACTTGGGGAGACCCAGTACTTC; CDR3aa: CASSPILGETQYF
abundance: .; d_gene: .; j_gene: TRBJ2-3; v_gene: TRBV19; CDR3nt: TGTGCCAGTAGTTGGGGGCCACGCACAGATACGCAGTATTTT; CDR3aa: CASSWGPRTDTQYF
abundance: .; d_gene: .; j_gene: TRBJ2-4; v_gene: TRBV5-1; CDR3nt: TGCGCCAGCAGCTTTTCGCCGACGCAGTTCGGGACCCAAAGCGCCAAAAACATTCAGTACTTC; CDR3aa: CASSFSPTQFGTQSAKNIQYF
abundance: .; d_gene: .; j_gene: TRBJ1-2; v_gene: TRBV5-8; CDR3nt: TGTGCCAGCAGCTTCCGTACCGGAAACTATGGCTACACCTTC; CDR3aa: CASSFRTGNYGYTF
abundance: .; d_gene: TRBD1; j_gene: TRBJ1-2; v_gene: TRBV11-2; CDR3nt: TGTGCCAGCAGCGCCCGACAGGGAATCTCTCGAGTCGGCTACACCTTC; CDR3aa: CASSARQGISRVGYTF
abundance: .; d_gene: .; j_gene: TRBJ2-3; v_gene: TRBV29-1; CDR3nt: TGCAGCCATGGCACAGATACGCAGTATTTT; CDR3aa: CSHGTDTQYF
abundance: .; d_gene: .; j_gene: TRBJ1-2; v_gene: TRBV28; CDR3nt: TGTGCCAGCAGGGTCGGAGGGGACTCATATGGCTACACCTTC; CDR3aa: CASRVGGDSYGYTF
abundance: .; d_gene: .; j_gene: TRBJ2-7; v_gene: TRBV13; CDR3nt: TGTGCCAGCAGCCCCCCAGCCCGTGGGAATCACGAGCAGTACTTC; CDR3aa: CASSPPARGNHEQYF
abundance: .; d_gene: .; j_gene: TRBJ1-3; v_gene: TRBV19; CDR3nt: TGTGCCAGTAGTGAGGCGCCTTTGACCGGAAACACCATATATTTT; CDR3aa: CASSEAPLTGNTIYF
abundance: few; d_gene: .; j_gene: TRBJ2-3; v_gene: TRBV10-3; CDR3nt: TGTGCCATCAGGCAGGACAGCAACCCCGCAGATACGCAGTATTTT; CDR3aa: CAIRQDSNPADTQYF
abundance: .; d_gene: TRBD1; j_gene: TRBJ1-5; v_gene: TRBV6-2/TRBV6-3; CDR3nt: TGTGCCAGCAGTTATGGAGACAGGGGGATCGGTCAGCCCCAGCATTTT; CDR3aa: CASSYGDRGIGQPQHF
abundance: .; d_gene: .; j_gene: TRBJ2-1; v_gene: TRBV4-2; CDR3nt: TGTGCCAGCAGCCCTCGAGGCAGCGCCTACAATGAGCAGTTCTTC; CDR3aa: CASSPRGSAYNEQFF
abundance: once; d_gene: TRBD2; j_gene: TRBJ2-7; v_gene: TRBV2; CDR3nt: TGTGCCAGCAGTGAGTGGGGGGGCGAGCAGTACTTC; CDR3aa: CASSEWGGEQYF
abundance: .; d_gene: .; j_gene: TRBJ1-2; v_gene: TRBV18; CDR3nt: TGTGCCAGCTCACCCGACAGCGCCTATGGCTACACCTTC; CDR3aa: CASSPDSAYGYTF
abundance: .; d_gene: .; j_gene: TRBJ2-3; v_gene: TRBV10-3; CDR3nt: TGTGCCATCAGTGAGTCCGGACGGGGCACAGATACGCAGTATTTT; CDR3aa: CAISESGRGTDTQYF
abundance: .; d_gene: .; j_gene: TRBJ1-2; v_gene: TRBV28; CDR3nt: TGTGCCAGCAGTTTAGCTCGGATTAACTATGGCTACACCTTC; CDR3aa: CASSLARINYGYTF
abundance: .; d_gene: TRBD2; j_gene: TRBJ2-5; v_gene: TRBV10-3; CDR3nt: TGTGCCATCAGAAAAATACTAGCGGGGGAGTTCTACTTC; CDR3aa: CAIRKILAGEFYF
abundance: .; d_gene: .; j_gene: TRBJ2-4; v_gene: TRBV4-2; CDR3nt: TGTGCCAGCAGCCAAGTTGGCGGAGAAAACATTCAGTACTTC; CDR3aa: CASSQVGGENIQYF
abundance: .; d_gene: .; j_gene: TRBJ2-5; v_gene: TRBV18; CDR3nt: TGTGCCAGCCCTGAAATACGAGGGGAAGAGACCCAGTACTTC; CDR3aa: CASPEIRGEETQYF
abundance: .; d_gene: .; j_gene: TRBJ1-3; v_gene: TRBV9; CDR3nt: TGTGCCAGCAGCTACGGGACACTCTCTGGAAACACCATATATTTT; CDR3aa: CASSYGTLSGNTIYF
abundance: .; d_gene: .; j_gene: TRBJ1-2; v_gene: TRBV12-3/TRBV12-4; CDR3nt: TGTGCCAGCAGTTCCGGGACGCTCTATGGCTACACCTTC; CDR3aa: CASSSGTLYGYTF
abundance: .; d_gene: TRBD2; j_gene: TRBJ2-1; v_gene: TRBV2; CDR3nt: TGTGCCAGCAGGGCTAGCGGGGGGAATGAGCAGTTCTTC; CDR3aa: CASRASGGNEQFF
abundance: .; d_gene: .; j_gene: TRBJ2-2; v_gene: TRBV24-1; CDR3nt: TGTGCCACCAGTGACACGACAGGAACGAACACCGGGGAGCTGTTTTTT; CDR3aa: CATSDTTGTNTGELFF
abundance: .; d_gene: TRBD2; j_gene: TRBJ2-6; v_gene: TRBV18; CDR3nt: TGTGCCAGCTCACCCCGACTAGCCTCTGGGGCCAACGTCCTGACTTTC; CDR3aa: CASSPRLASGANVLTF
abundance: .; d_gene: .; j_gene: TRBJ2-1; v_gene: TRBV5-5; CDR3nt: TGTGCCAGCAGCTTTCGGGGCCTAGTGGGGAATGAGCAGTTCTTC; CDR3aa: CASSFRGLVGNEQFF